Each of the 29 T cell receptor beta chains below was sequenced from the same sample in a study of spatial heterogeneity in lung cancer. As to time point: sample taken at primary tumor resection. Each CDR3 protein gets one entry after TCRdb re-called the 5' RACE reads with MiXCR. The data hold tens of thousands of distinct CDR3 sequences, with approximately 12% observed a single time. Source: PBMCs, taken at surgery. The receptor source for this set is a male donor with early-stage non-small cell lung cancer.

The CDR3 reads CSARDGKGRYGYTF. For the CDR3, the DNA is TGCAGTGCTAGAGATGGGAAGGGACGCTATGGCTACACCTTC. The rearrangement uses TRBV20-1 and TRBJ1-2; TRBD1 might be the D (5 bases). The CDR3 totals 14 residues. Germline values: CDR1 DFQATT, CDR2 SNEGSKA (reference sequence). The V end was cut by 0 bases, the J end by 4 bases, with 12 bases between.

A note on this clonotype: A junction end diverges from the germline sequence, so it may reflect a read error. The gene calls are TRBV2 and TRBJ2-1; 8 nucleotides agree with TRBD2. The CDR3 totals 15 residues. Germline V gene lookup returns CDR1 SNHLY and CDR2 FYNNEI. CDR3 sequence reads: CTSSYIAGSYNEQFF. In nucleotides, the CDR3 is TGTACCAGCAGCTACATAGCGGGAAGCTACAATGAGCAGTTCTTC. Together with reference TRBV2 and TRBJ2-1, the CDR3 gives the full variable domain: EPEVTQTPSHQVTQMGQEVILRCVPISNHLYFYWYRQILGQKVEFLVSFYNNEISEKSEIFDDQFSVERPDGSNFTLKIRSTKLEDSAMYFCTSSYIAGSYNEQFFGPGTRLTVL.

This clonotype was observed a few times. The chain couples TRBV9 to TRBJ2-1, with 15 positions matching TRBD2. The CDR3 consists of 19 residues. CDR1 and CDR2 from the germline V gene are SGDLS and YYNGEE. After removal of 0 bases from V and 6 bases from J, the junction contained 10 bases not matched to a gene. This chain's CDR3 is CASSVVGLAGGYSLNEQFF. CDR3 DNA sequence: TGTGCCAGCAGCGTAGTAGGACTAGCGGGAGGGTATTCTCTCAATGAGCAGTTCTTC.

V and J are TRBV12-3 or TRBV12-4 and TRBJ1-6, with unresolved D. This CDR3 contains 16 residues. V shed 7 bases and J shed 7 bases, with 20 bases lying between them. CDR3 amino acids: CASTYPGSLRNSPLHF. The CDR3 coding sequence is TGTGCCAGCACCTACCCGGGGAGTCTTCGAAATTCACCCCTCCACTTT.

This clonotype was counted at least ten times. This chain uses TRBV28 with TRBJ2-7, with D perhaps TRBD2 (6 bases). CDR1 is MDHEN, CDR2 SYDVKM, per germline. V lost 8 bases to trimming and J lost 2 bases, with 16 bases between them. The CDR3 contains 14 residues. This chain's CDR3 is CASFSLAKPYEQYF. In DNA form, the CDR3 reads TGTGCCAGCTTCAGTCTAGCGAAGCCCTACGAGCAGTACTTC. The whole variable domain, remainder taken from reference TRBV28 and TRBJ2-7, is DVKVTQSSRYLVKRTGEKVFLECVQDMDHENMFWYRQDPGLGLRLIYFSYDVKMKEKGDIPEGYSVSREKKERFSLILESASTNQTSMYLCASFSLAKPYEQYFGPGTRLTVT.

This clonotype was counted a few times. The V call is TRBV12-3 or TRBV12-4, the J call TRBJ2-5, with a weak D call TRBD2 (7 bases). The CDR3 is made up of 17 amino acids. Trimming shortened V by 5 bases and J by 1 base, and 20 bases separated the two germline ends. Written as DNA, the CDR3 is TGTGCCAGCAGTCGCAGGCGTGAGGGGGGGAGCCAAGAGACCCAGTACTTC. Protein sequence: CASSRRREGGSQETQYF.

This clonotype has at least ten counts. The CDR3 DNA sequence: TGTGCCAGCAGTTCCCGCGTGACTAGCGGGAGGGGATATGAGCAGTTCTTC. This gives the protein CASSSRVTSGRGYEQFF. The V and J genes are TRBV7-2 and TRBJ2-1; 14 nucleotides align to TRBD2. CDR3 size: 17 residues. CDR1 SGHTA and CDR2 FQGNSA come from the germline V gene. With 6 bases clipped from V and 8 bases from J, the junction kept 12 bases outside the gene matches.

This chain connects TRBV6-5 to TRBJ2-1; D could derive from TRBD1 or TRBD2 (5 bases each). Per germline, CDR1 MNHEY and CDR2 SVGAGI. With 5 bases removed from V and 1 base from J, the gap between germline ends came to 9 bases. The CDR3 has 14 residues. The CDR3 sequence is CASSTGLSYNEQFF. The CDR3 nucleotides read TGTGCCAGCAGTACAGGACTGTCCTACAATGAGCAGTTCTTC.

This clonotype was observed at least ten times. The rearrangement links TRBV9 to TRBJ2-1; D perhaps matches TRBD2 (6 bases). The germline V gene encodes CDR1 SGDLS and CDR2 YYNGEE. The CDR3 is 16 residues long. The V end was cut by 3 bases, the J end by 10 bases, with 23 bases between. CDR3 loop: CASSAEAGPYNREQFF. Written as DNA, the CDR3 is TGTGCCAGCAGCGCAGAGGCGGGACCATACAACAGGGAGCAGTTCTTC.

The table lists this clonotype with many counts. V is TRBV19 and J is TRBJ2-7; the match to TRBD1 covers 8 bases. The germline gives CDR1 LNHDA, CDR2 SQIVND (reference sequence). The CDR3 spans 15 residues. J was trimmed by 0 bases and V by 6 bases; bases with no gene match: 7. The CDR3 nucleotides read TGTGCCAGTAGCATCGACAGGGGAGGCTCCTACGAGCAGTACTTC. It is translated as CASSIDRGGSYEQYF.

This clonotype has only a few counts. The chain combines TRBV7-9 with TRBJ1-3; 8 positions match TRBD1. With 1 base clipped from V and 0 bases from J, the junction kept 5 bases outside the gene matches. The CDR3 runs 17 residues. Germline V gives CDR1 SEHNR, CDR2 FQNEAQ (reference sequence). As DNA, the CDR3 is TGTGCCAGCAGCTTAGGTGGGACAGGATCCTCTGGAAACACCATATATTTT. It codes for CASSLGGTGSSGNTIYF.

In this sample, this clonotype turned up a few times. V gene TRBV7-2 combines with J gene TRBJ2-5; TRBD2 matches at 7 bases. J gave up 2 bases and V 2 bases, and 5 bases lay outside the gene matches. This CDR3 contains 15 residues. Germline loops: CDR1 SGHTA, CDR2 FQGNSA. DNA of the CDR3: TGTGCCAGCAGCTTAATGCGGGGGTCTCAAGAGACCCAGTACTTC. Protein sequence: CASSLMRGSQETQYF.

The chain links TRBV7-9 to TRBJ2-7; D gene unclear. The germline gives CDR1 SEHNR, CDR2 FQNEAQ (reference sequence). V was cut by 1 base and J by 3 bases, with 10 bases left in between. This CDR3 spans 14 amino acids. The CDR3 loop is CASSLGAGNYEQYF. As DNA, the CDR3 is TGTGCCAGCAGCTTAGGGGCAGGAAACTACGAGCAGTACTTC. Supplemented by reference TRBV7-9 and TRBJ2-7, the full variable domain reads DTGVSQNPRHKITKRGQNVTFRCDPISEHNRLYWYRQTLGQGPEFLTYFQNEAQLEKSRLLSDRFSAERPKGSFSTLEIQRTEQGDSAMYLCASSLGAGNYEQYFGPGTRLTVT.

The J gene is TRBJ2-1, the V gene TRBV20-1, with a possible D match to TRBD1 (6 bases). Germline V gene sequence: CDR1 DFQATT, CDR2 SNEGSKA (reference sequence). V lost 0 bases, J lost 0 bases, and 15 bases lay in between. The CDR3 sequence is 17 residues long. The CDR3 DNA sequence: TGCAGTGCTAGAGATACGGGACACCTGAGCTCCTACAATGAGCAGTTCTTC. Protein sequence: CSARDTGHLSSYNEQFF.

The chain uses TRBV20-1 and TRBJ1-2, with TRBD1 identical over 8 bases. There are 13 residues in the CDR3. V dropped 3 bases and J dropped 4; count of bases not matched to a gene: 4. CDR1 is DFQATT, CDR2 SNEGSKA, per germline (reference sequence). The CDR3 DNA reads TGCAGTGCTAGCCCGACAGGGGTCTATGGCTACACCTTC. Encoded protein: CSASPTGVYGYTF.

In its sample, this clonotype was seen many times. CDR3 coding DNA: TGTGCCAGCAGCTTCGTGAGCGGGGTCCACATTCAGTACTTC. It encodes CASSFVSGVHIQYF. The chain carries TRBV7-9 and TRBJ2-4; 7 bases fit TRBD2. CDR1 and CDR2 from the germline V gene are SEHNR and FQNEAQ (reference sequence). After removal of 3 bases from V and 8 bases from J, the junction contained 7 bases not matched to a gene. The CDR3 has 14 residues.

This clonotype has a handful of counts. V usage is TRBV11-2 and J usage is TRBJ2-5; D possibly matches TRBD1 or TRBD2 (6 bases each). Trimming cost V 7 bases and J 2 bases, with 14 bases left between them. The CDR3 consists of 14 residues. Germline-derived CDR1 and CDR2 are SGHAT and FQNNGV. The CDR3 nucleotides read TGTGCCAGCACCCCCTGGAGGGGGCAAGAGACCCAGTACTTC. It translates to CASTPWRGQETQYF. The variable domain in full, completed from reference TRBV11-2 and TRBJ2-5, reads EAGVAQSPRYKIIEKRQSVAFWCNPISGHATLYWYQQILGQGPKLLIQFQNNGVVDDSQLPKDRFSAERLKGVDSTLKIQPAKLEDSAVYLCASTPWRGQETQYFGPGTRLLVL.

To note about this clonotype: The CDR3 does not close with the conserved phenylalanine or tryptophan, likely indicating a read error. The limits of the CDR3 on the DNA are not certain, so only TCRdb's listed CDR3 is given. This chain links TRBV20-1 with TRBJ1-6; no DNA check was done on the table's D call, TRBD1. The CDR3 spans 11 residues, counting both ends. Per the germline V gene, CDR1 is DFQATT and CDR2 is SNEGSKA (reference sequence). The chain's CDR3 is CSARDRGLTSL.

The rearrangement joins TRBV19 to TRBJ2-3, with 10 bases matching TRBD1. Germline V gene data show CDR1 as LNHDA and CDR2 as SQIVND (reference sequence). The length of the CDR3 is 15 residues. Trimming at V came to 2 bases and at J to 3 bases, leaving 2 bases not matched to a gene. Here the CDR3 reads CASSIKGQGTDTQYF. The CDR3 bases are TGTGCCAGTAGTATAAAGGGACAGGGGACAGATACGCAGTATTTT.

This chain uses TRBV10-3 with TRBJ2-3; TRBD1 matches 7 bases. The V gene's germline CDR1 is ENHRY and CDR2 SYGVKD. The CDR3 spans 14 residues. V shed 4 bases and J 3 bases; nucleotides not matched to a gene: 4. CDR3 residues: CAISAGTVTDTQYF. CDR3 coding DNA: TGTGCCATCAGTGCCGGGACAGTTACAGATACGCAGTATTTT.

This clonotype has just one count. This rearrangement joins TRBV2 to TRBJ2-7, with a tentative D call TRBD1 (6 bases). CDR3 length equals 13 residues. V was cut by 4 bases and J by 3 bases, with 10 bases left in between. Germline-derived CDR1 and CDR2 are SNHLY and FYNNEI. The CDR3 protein is CASSVGTLYEQYF. The CDR3 DNA reads as TGTGCCAGCAGTGTCGGGACACTCTACGAGCAGTACTTC.

The chain links TRBV10-1 to TRBJ1-6, with 10 bases that match TRBD1. The germline gives CDR1 WNHNN, CDR2 SYGVQD (reference sequence). V lost 6 bases and J lost 6; bases outside the gene matches: 5. This CDR3 region has 15 residues. CDR3 loop: CASSERTGGNSPLHF. Here the CDR3 DNA reads TGCGCCAGCAGCGAGAGGACAGGGGGTAATTCACCCCTCCACTTT.

The V and J genes are TRBV30 and TRBJ2-7, with 7 bases aligning to TRBD2. The CDR3 loop spans 13 amino acids. Germline CDR1 is GTSNPN and CDR2 is SVGIG (reference sequence). The V and J ends lost 3 bases and 5 bases, in that order; junction bases with no gene match: 7. Here the CDR3 DNA reads TGTGCCTGGAGAATAGGGACTAATAACGAGCAGTACTTC. Residues: CAWRIGTNNEQYF.

This clonotype turned up a few times. The chain employs TRBV29-1 and TRBJ2-3; D might be TRBD1 (5 bases). Germline V gene lookup returns CDR1 SQVTM and CDR2 ANQGSEA. V was pared by 6 bases and J by 5 bases, with 12 bases between. The CDR3 is 12 residues long. CDR3 protein: CSVSQDRDTQYF. For the CDR3, the DNA is TGCAGCGTCAGTCAAGACAGAGATACGCAGTATTTT.

V and J are TRBV28 and TRBJ1-5; the D is unclear. The germline V and J ends were trimmed by 3 bases and 1 base, with 7 bases remaining between them. In germline, CDR1 is MDHEN, CDR2 SYDVKM. The CDR3 loop spans 14 amino acids. The CDR3 nucleotides read TGTGCCAGCAGTTTCAGAATGAGCAATCAGCCCCAGCATTTT. This encodes CASSFRMSNQPQHF.

The chain couples TRBV25-1 to TRBJ2-3, with D hard to call. Between the trimmed V and J ends, which lost 6 bases and 1 base, there was a span of 5 bases. The CDR3 has 12 amino acids. From germline, CDR1 is MGHDK and CDR2 SYGVNS. CDR3: CASRRGTDTQYF. The CDR3 nucleotides are TGTGCCAGCAGAAGGGGCACAGATACGCAGTATTTT.

This clonotype was seen repeatedly, ten times or more. The chain has TRBV13 and TRBJ1-1; unclear D gene. CDR1 PRHDT and CDR2 FYEKMQ come from the germline V gene (reference sequence). CDR3 size: 11 residues. Trimming took off 4 bases at V and 11 bases at J, with 11 bases between the two ends. DNA of the CDR3: TGTGCCAGCAGCTCCCAGCCGCGGGCTTTCTTT. As protein: CASSSQPRAFF. Full variable domain (missing parts from reference TRBV13 and TRBJ1-1): AAGVIQSPRHLIKEKRETATLKCYPIPRHDTVYWYQQGPGQDPQFLISFYEKMQSDKGSIPDRFSAQQFSDYHSELNMSSLELGDSALYFCASSSQPRAFFGQGTRLTVV.

This clonotype was found many times. The chain links TRBV7-9 to TRBJ2-2; D is undetermined. The CDR3 spans 13 residues. Germline V gene lookup returns CDR1 SEHNR and CDR2 FQNEAQ (reference sequence). Trimming stripped 5 bases from V and 8 bases from J, with 12 bases between. The CDR3 sequence: CASSQLMSGELFF. Here the CDR3 DNA reads TGTGCCAGCAGCCAATTAATGAGTGGGGAGCTGTTTTTT.

This clonotype was recorded a few times. One end of the junction is discordant with germline, which a read error may explain. This chain joins TRBV18 and TRBJ1-1; 10 nucleotides align to TRBD1. The germline V gene encodes CDR1 KGHSH and CDR2 LQKENI. The CDR3 is 15 residues long. For the CDR3, the DNA is TGTGCCAGCTCATCTAGCCAAGAGACAGGGGGCGCGGTGCTCTTT. Its protein product is CASSSSQETGGAVLF.